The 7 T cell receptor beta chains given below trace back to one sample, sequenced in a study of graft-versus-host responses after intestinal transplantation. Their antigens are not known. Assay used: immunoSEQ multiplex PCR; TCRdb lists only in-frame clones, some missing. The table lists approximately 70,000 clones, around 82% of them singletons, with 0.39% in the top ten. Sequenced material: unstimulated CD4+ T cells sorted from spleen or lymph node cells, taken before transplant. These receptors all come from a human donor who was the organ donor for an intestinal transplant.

The CDR3 DNA is TGTGCCAGCAGCTTAGGTGGTCAGGGGGCCAACCATAATTCACCCCTCCACTTT. The encoded protein is CASSLGGQGANHNSPLHF. The chain employs TRBV11-2 and TRBJ1-6; TRBD1 agrees at 8 bases. The CDR3 spans 18 residues. The J segment lost 5 bases and the V segment lost 1 base, leaving 10 bases of the junction unmatched. Per germline, CDR1 SGHAT and CDR2 FQNNGV.

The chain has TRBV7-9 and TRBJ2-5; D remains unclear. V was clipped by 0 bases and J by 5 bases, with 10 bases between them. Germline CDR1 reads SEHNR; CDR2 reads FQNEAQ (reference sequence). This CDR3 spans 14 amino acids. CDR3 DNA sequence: TGTGCCAGCAGCTTAGCGTCTAGTTTGGAGACCCAGTACTTC. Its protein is CASSLASSLETQYF.

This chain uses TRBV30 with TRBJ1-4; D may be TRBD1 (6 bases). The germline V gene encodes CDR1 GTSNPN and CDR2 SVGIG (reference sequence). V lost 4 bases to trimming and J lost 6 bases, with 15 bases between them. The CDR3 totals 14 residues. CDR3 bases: TGTGCCTGGACCAAGACAGGTTATGATGAAAAACTGTTTTTT. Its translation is CAWTKTGYDEKLFF.

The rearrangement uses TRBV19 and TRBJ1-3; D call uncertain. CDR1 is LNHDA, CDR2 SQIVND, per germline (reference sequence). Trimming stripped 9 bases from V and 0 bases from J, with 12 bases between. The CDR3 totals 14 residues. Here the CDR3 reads CASVDFSSGNTIYF. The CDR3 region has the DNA TGTGCCAGCGTGGACTTCAGCTCTGGAAACACCATATATTTT.

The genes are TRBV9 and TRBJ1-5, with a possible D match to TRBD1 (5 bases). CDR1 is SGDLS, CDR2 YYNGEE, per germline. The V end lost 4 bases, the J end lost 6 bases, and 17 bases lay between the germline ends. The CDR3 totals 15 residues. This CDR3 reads CASSPPGGVGQPQHF. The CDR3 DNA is TGTGCCAGCAGCCCCCCTGGGGGGGTAGGTCAGCCCCAGCATTTT.

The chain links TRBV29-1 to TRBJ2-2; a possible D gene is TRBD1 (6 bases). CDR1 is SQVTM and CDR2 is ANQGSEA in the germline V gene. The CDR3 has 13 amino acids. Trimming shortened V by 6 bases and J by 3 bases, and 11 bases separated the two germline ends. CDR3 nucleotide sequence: TGCAGCGTCGGGACACTCCACACCGGGGAGCTGTTTTTT. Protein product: CSVGTLHTGELFF.

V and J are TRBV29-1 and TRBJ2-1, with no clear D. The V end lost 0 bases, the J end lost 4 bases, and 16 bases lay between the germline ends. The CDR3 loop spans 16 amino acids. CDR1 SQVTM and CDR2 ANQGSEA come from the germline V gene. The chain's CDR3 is CSVEDRTKPNYNEQFF. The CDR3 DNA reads TGCAGCGTTGAAGACCGCACCAAGCCGAATTACAATGAGCAGTTCTTC.